These 8 T cell receptor beta chains came from one sample sequenced in a study of blood T cell repertoires in COVID-19. Clones were sequenced by immunoSEQ multiplex PCR, and TCRdb holds only the in-frame ones, with some missing. The sample shows roughly 74,000 clones, roughly 86% of them seen only once. The specimen sequenced was peripheral blood. Receptors originate from a man aged 70-80 years with acute or convalescent COVID-19.

The chain carries TRBV18 and TRBJ1-6; tentatively, D is TRBD1 (6 bases). V shed 3 bases and J shed 8 bases, with 8 bases lying between them. The CDR3 runs to 13 residues. CDR1 and CDR2 from the germline V gene are KGHSH and LQKENI. CDR3 coding DNA: TGTGCCAGCTCACCGGACAGATATTCACCCCTCCACTTT. Translating gives CASSPDRYSPLHF. Looking up the rest from reference TRBV18 and TRBJ1-6 gives the full variable domain: NAGVMQNPRHLVRRRGQEARLRCSPMKGHSHVYWYRQLPEEGLKFMVYLQKENIIDESGMPKERFSAEFPKEGPSILRIQQVVRGDSAAYFCASSPDRYSPLHFGNGTRLTVT.

The sample holds a few counts of this clone. V gene TRBV9 combines with J gene TRBJ1-4; D perhaps matches TRBD1 (6 bases). Trimming cost V 3 bases and J 7 bases, with 13 bases left between them. The CDR3 totals 14 residues. The germline gives CDR1 SGDLS, CDR2 YYNGEE. The CDR3 nucleotides are TGTGCCAGCAGCGGGGGGCCTTCGGGTGAAAAACTGTTTTTT. Translation gives CASSGGPSGEKLFF. Full variable domain (rest looked up from reference TRBV9 and TRBJ1-4): DSGVTQTPKHLITATGQRVTLRCSPRSGDLSVYWYQQSLDQGLQFLIQYYNGEERAKGNILERFSAQQFPDLHSELNLSSLELGDSALYFCASSGGPSGEKLFFGSGTQLSVL.

The chain recombines TRBV18 with TRBJ2-7; 12 nucleotides line up with TRBD2. The trim removed 3 bases at V and 1 base at J, leaving 4 bases unmatched. The CDR3 loop spans 16 amino acids. In germline, CDR1 is KGHSH, CDR2 LQKENI. The CDR3 reads CASSPAGLAGSYEQYF. The CDR3 nucleotides read TGTGCCAGCTCACCCGCTGGACTAGCGGGATCCTACGAGCAGTACTTC.

V gene TRBV29-1 combines with J gene TRBJ1-3, with D perhaps matching TRBD1 (6 bases). The CDR3 runs to 17 residues. Trimming took 0 bases from V and 7 from J, leaving 22 bases between them. CDR1 is SQVTM, CDR2 ANQGSEA, per germline. CDR3 coding DNA: TGCAGCGTTGAAGATGGGGCAGGGGTCCTAGGTAGCAACACCATATATTTT. It translates to CSVEDGAGVLGSNTIYF. Using reference TRBV29-1 and TRBJ1-3 for the parts outside the CDR3, the full variable domain is SAVISQKPSRDICQRGTSLTIQCQVDSQVTMMFWYRQQPGQSLTLIATANQGSEATYESGFVIDKFPISRPNLTFSTLTVSNMSPEDSSIYLCSVEDGAGVLGSNTIYFGEGSWLTVV.

CDR3 amino acids: CASSVGSGEYNEQFF. DNA of the CDR3: TGTGCCAGCAGCGTAGGCAGCGGGGAGTACAATGAGCAGTTCTTC. The rearrangement links TRBV9 to TRBJ2-1; 7 bases map to TRBD2. CDR1 SGDLS and CDR2 YYNGEE come from the germline V gene. V was pared by 0 bases and J by 4 bases, with 4 bases of the junction left unmatched. The CDR3 is made up of 15 amino acids.

The rearrangement uses TRBV7-8 and TRBJ1-2; TRBD1 matches 7 bases. The germline gives CDR1 SGHVS, CDR2 FQNEAQ. This CDR3 comprises 15 residues. After removal of 5 bases from V and 8 bases from J, the junction contained 14 bases not matched to a gene. The CDR3 coding sequence is TGTGCCAGCAGCCCAATTCTCCGGACAGGAAGCGGCTACACCTTC. Its translation: CASSPILRTGSGYTF. Together with reference TRBV7-8 and TRBJ1-2, the CDR3 gives the full variable domain: GAGVSQSPRYKVAKRGQDVALRCDPISGHVSLFWYQQALGQGPEFLTYFQNEAQLDKSGLPSDRFFAERPEGSVSTLKIQRTQQEDSAVYLCASSPILRTGSGYTFGSGTRLTVV.

This clone was counted once. This chain links TRBV19 with TRBJ2-7; D gene uncertain. Per the germline V gene, CDR1 is LNHDA and CDR2 is SQIVND (reference sequence). This CDR3 is built from 13 residues. With 1 base removed from V and 0 bases from J, the gap between germline ends came to 4 bases. DNA for the CDR3: TGTGCCAGTAGTATAGGTAGCTCCTACGAGCAGTACTTC. Translating gives CASSIGSSYEQYF.

V gene TRBV5-4 combines with J gene TRBJ1-6; 9 positions agree with TRBD1. The CDR3 covers 15 residues. With 2 bases clipped from V and 4 bases from J, the junction kept 1 base outside the gene matches. CDR1 is SGHNT and CDR2 is YYREEE in the germline V gene (reference sequence). CDR3 amino acids: CASSLQGAYNSPLHF. The DNA of the CDR3 is TGTGCCAGCAGCTTACAGGGGGCTTATAATTCACCCCTCCACTTT. Supplemented by reference TRBV5-4 and TRBJ1-6, the full variable domain reads ETGVTQSPTHLIKTRGQQVTLRCSSQSGHNTVSWYQQALGQGPQFIFQYYREEENGRGNFPPRFSGLQFPNYSSELNVNALELDDSALYLCASSLQGAYNSPLHFGNGTRLTVT.